A single T cell receptor beta chain is shown here with its context. This clone's antigen is unknown. One base away there is no much larger clone; base qualities are not given. TCRbeta CDR3 regions were amplified from genomic DNA by means of the immunoSEQ Assay, a bias-controlled multiplex PCR. Regarding the original processing steps: The number of nucleated cells in each sample was estimated by amplification of reference gene primers within the assay. Sequence reads were collapsed and filtered to measure the absolute abundance of every unique TCRbeta CDR3 rearrangement. For each sample, productive Simpson clonality was calculated as the square root of Simpson's diversity index across productive rearrangements. TCRdb re-hosts the immuneACCESS table, in-frame sequences only. Its copies lack some clones; in the studies checked, an unresolved V gene accounts for under half of them, and the cause for the rest is not known. The DNA gave D and trimming, while V, J and clone size come from that table. For this sample there are 90,000 to 100,000 clones; around 82% appear just once. Of the sample, about 6.3% falls within the top ten clones.

This record belongs to a study of blood T cell repertoires in COVID-19 (dated by TCRdb to the early 2020s). Some background on the complete study: Samples from collaborators originated in the United States, Italy and Spain and spanned both the acute and convalescent phases of COVID-19. The prospective study material was composed of cDNA or gDNA derived from T cells, B-cell-depleted T cells, or PBMCs. Deeply sampled blood TCRbeta repertoires from subjects exposed to, actively infected with, or recovered from COVID-19 were included in the dataset. The repertoires were released in a freely available public database intended as a resource for research on the immune response to SARS-CoV-2. The samples were drawn from the first 160 participants of the ongoing ImmuneRACE study and from more than 1,000 subjects provided by 6 global collaborators. A de-identified subject ID, COVID-19 status, age in years and sex were almost always included in the sample metadata. HLA class I and class II types, where available, came from metadata supplied by the sample provider rather than from assay-based typing. Overall results and qualifications from the work: The quantity of clinical and demographic metadata differed by source and by participant and was supplied without curation.

From cysteine to phenylalanine, the CDR3 is 17 amino acids long. The retained sequence is limited to the CDR3, 51 bases, with the frame set at the first base. Trimming leaves V shorter by 4 bases and J shorter by 4 bases, with the junction holding 10 bases beyond the gene matches. CDR1 and CDR2, looked up from the germline V gene, are MNHNS and SASEGT. Collaborating institutions collected whole blood in K2EDTA tubes following their own protocols. For TCRbeta analysis, collaborators shipped samples in one of three forms: frozen whole blood, isolated PBMCs, or DNA extracted from either of those sample types.

The receptor comes from a man in his 60s with acute or convalescent COVID-19. The rearrangement joined TRBV6-1 to TRBJ1-6; TRBD1 matches 7 bases in the middle. Sequenced: peripheral blood. The CDR3 sequence is CASSGDGQVLYNSPLHF. The DNA is TGTGCCAGCAGTGGGGACGGACAGGTTTTGTATAATTCACCCCTCCACTTT.